The 23 T cell receptor beta chains below come from one sample, sequenced in a study of early T cells in non-severe SARS-CoV-2 infection. MiXCR was run by TCRdb on the 5' RACE reads, yielding one entry per CDR3 protein. This repertoire shows tens of thousands of distinct CDR3 sequences, around 6.5% found once; its top ten account for about 5%. The sequenced sample was whole blood. These receptors were obtained from an adult who was a healthcare worker with PCR-confirmed SARS-CoV-2 infection or an uninfected control (not recorded which).

The table lists this clonotype with many counts. The chain recombines TRBV20-1 with TRBJ2-7, with 10 bases identical to TRBD1. Germline V CDR1 and CDR2: DFQATT, SNEGSKA (reference sequence). With V trimmed by 6 bases and J by 5 bases, 4 bases remained unmatched. This CDR3 has 12 residues. The CDR3 DNA is TGCAGTGCACCCGGGACAGGGGACGAGCAGTACTTC. Translating gives CSAPGTGDEQYF.

The gene calls are TRBV18 and TRBJ2-5; tentatively, D is TRBD2 (5 bases). CDR1 KGHSH and CDR2 LQKENI come from the germline V gene. The CDR3 covers 14 residues. V was trimmed by 3 bases and J by 2 bases, leaving 10 bases between them. CDR3 amino acids: CASSPRPGQETQYF. CDR3 nucleotides: TGTGCCAGCTCACCCCGCCCGGGGCAAGAGACCCAGTACTTC. Full variable domain (rest looked up from reference TRBV18 and TRBJ2-5): NAGVMQNPRHLVRRRGQEARLRCSPMKGHSHVYWYRQLPEEGLKFMVYLQKENIIDESGMPKERFSAEFPKEGPSILRIQQVVRGDSAAYFCASSPRPGQETQYFGPGTRLLVL.

This clonotype was detected a few times. This rearrangement joins TRBV27 to TRBJ1-1; TRBD1 agrees at 7 bases. The J segment lost 5 bases and the V segment lost 5 bases, leaving 8 bases of the junction unmatched. CDR1 and CDR2 (germline): MNHEY, SMNVEV (reference sequence). The CDR3 loop spans 14 amino acids. The chain's CDR3 is CASSLENRGTEAFF. The CDR3 DNA reads TGTGCCAGCAGTCTCGAAAACAGGGGTACTGAAGCTTTCTTT.

This clonotype occurred a few times. The chain recombines TRBV10-2 with TRBJ2-7; D ambiguous. Germline-derived CDR1 and CDR2 are WSHSY and SAAADI. The CDR3 is 13 residues long. V lost 3 bases and J lost 4, with 10 bases in between. The CDR3 loop reads CASSESPGYEQYF. The CDR3 bases are TGCGCCAGCAGTGAATCTCCGGGTTACGAGCAGTACTTC.

There are a few counts of this clonotype. This chain connects TRBV29-1 to TRBJ2-1; D gene uncertain. Between the trimmed V and J ends, which lost 3 bases and 2 bases, there was a span of 8 bases. The CDR3 totals 13 residues. The germline V gene has CDR1 SQVTM and CDR2 ANQGSEA. CDR3: CSVDRAAYNEQFF. CDR3 nucleotides: TGCAGCGTTGACAGAGCCGCCTACAATGAGCAGTTCTTC.

The table lists this clonotype with many counts. The genes are TRBV29-1 and TRBJ2-1; 10 nucleotides agree with TRBD2. With 4 bases clipped from V and 6 bases from J, the junction kept 6 bases outside the gene matches. This CDR3 is 14 amino acids long. Germline values: CDR1 SQVTM, CDR2 ANQGSEA. The CDR3 loop is CSVGVSGRSNEQFF. CDR3 nucleotides: TGCAGCGTTGGGGTTAGCGGGAGGTCCAATGAGCAGTTCTTC.

There are many counts of this clonotype. The rearrangement links TRBV3-2 to TRBJ1-1; the table gives TRBD1 as D, unverified against the DNA. TRBV3-2 is marked as a pseudogene. The CDR3 runs 15 residues. CDR3 sequence: CASSQGVSGGTEAFF. CDR3 DNA: TGTGCCAGCAGCCAAGGCGTGTCAGGGGGAACTGAAGCTTTCTTT.

This clonotype was observed at least ten times. The chain carries TRBV9 and TRBJ1-1, with D unclear. Trimming removed 3 bases at V and 7 bases at J, with 13 bases between. This CDR3 has 13 residues. Germline CDR1 is SGDLS and CDR2 is YYNGEE. The CDR3 sequence is CASSALGTLEAFF. The CDR3 DNA sequence: TGTGCCAGCAGCGCTCTAGGCACCCTTGAAGCTTTCTTT.

This clonotype was counted ten times or more. The gene calls are TRBV29-1 and TRBJ1-4; TRBD1 might be the D (5 bases). Between the trimmed V and J ends, which lost 4 bases and 0 bases, there was a span of 15 bases. CDR1 is SQVTM and CDR2 is ANQGSEA in the germline V gene. This CDR3 is built from 16 residues. Here the CDR3 reads CSVGLAREATNEKLFF. For the CDR3, the DNA is TGCAGCGTTGGCTTGGCCAGGGAGGCAACTAATGAAAAACTGTTTTTT.

The V call is TRBV5-6, the J call TRBJ1-2, with 9 positions matching TRBD1. Per the germline V gene, CDR1 is SGHDT and CDR2 is YYEEEE. J was trimmed by 2 bases and V by 4 bases; bases with no gene match: 9. The CDR3 runs to 16 residues. As DNA, the CDR3 is TGTGCCAGCAGCCCGGCCACAGGGGGCGTGAACTATGGCTACACCTTC. Protein sequence: CASSPATGGVNYGYTF.

This clonotype was found many times. The chain carries TRBV5-1 and TRBJ2-5, with 8 bases identical to TRBD1. CDR3 size: 14 residues. CDR1 and CDR2 from the germline V gene are SGHRS and YFSETQ. Trimming removed 3 bases from V and 2 bases from J; junction bases left unmatched: 3. The CDR3 nucleotides read TGCGCCAGCAGCTCCCAGGGGGCACAAGAGACCCAGTACTTC. The encoded protein is CASSSQGAQETQYF.

This clonotype was seen many times. The chain is built from TRBV28 and TRBJ2-3; D perhaps matches TRBD1 (5 bases). The CDR3 totals 15 residues. V dropped 9 bases and J dropped 4 bases, with 20 bases sitting between them. In germline, CDR1 is MDHEN, CDR2 SYDVKM. CDR3 coding DNA: TGTGCCAGTGGACAAAACGGACCCGCGCCAGATACGCAGTATTTT. Its protein product is CASGQNGPAPDTQYF.

This clonotype was seen ten or more times. J is TRBJ2-3 and V is TRBV20-1; maybe TRBD2 (6 bases). The V gene's germline CDR1 is DFQATT and CDR2 SNEGSKA (reference sequence). Between the trimmed V and J ends, which lost 3 bases and 4 bases, there was a span of 11 bases. This CDR3 comprises 13 residues. CDR3 in amino acids: CSASTGSPDTQYF. The CDR3 DNA is TGCAGTGCTAGTACCGGGAGTCCAGATACGCAGTATTTT.

The table lists this clonotype with many counts. CDR3 sequence: CASSPTRGLGQETQYF. In DNA form, the CDR3 reads TGTGCCAGCAGTCCAACCCGCGGGTTGGGGCAAGAGACCCAGTACTTC. The gene calls are TRBV28 and TRBJ2-5, with D possibly matching TRBD2 (5 bases). The CDR3 spans 16 residues. Germline V CDR1 and CDR2: MDHEN, SYDVKM. V gave up 5 bases and J gave up 2 bases, with 18 bases separating them.

This clonotype was seen ten or more times. The rearrangement links TRBV27 to TRBJ1-2, with D perhaps matching TRBD1 (5 bases). The V gene's germline CDR1 is MNHEY and CDR2 SMNVEV (reference sequence). The CDR3 spans 17 residues. V lost 2 bases, J lost 0 bases, and 16 bases lay in between. CDR3 region: CASSLRAGGQANYGYTF. The CDR3 DNA reads TGTGCCAGCAGTTTACGGGCAGGTGGACAAGCTAACTATGGCTACACCTTC.

Ten or more counts support this clonotype. V usage is TRBV11-2 and J usage is TRBJ1-1; 8 positions agree with TRBD1. CDR1 SGHAT and CDR2 FQNNGV come from the germline V gene. This CDR3 has 16 amino acids. The V and J ends lost 5 bases and 5 bases, in that order; junction bases with no gene match: 13. CDR3 protein: CASSPQGARVGTEAFF. CDR3 sequence (DNA): TGTGCCAGCAGCCCTCAGGGGGCTCGAGTTGGGACTGAAGCTTTCTTT.

In its sample, this clonotype was seen a few times. V and J are TRBV9 and TRBJ1-6; a possible D gene is TRBD1 (6 bases). With 3 bases removed from V and 10 bases from J, the gap between germline ends came to 17 bases. The CDR3 totals 15 residues. Germline CDR1 is SGDLS and CDR2 is YYNGEE. The CDR3 DNA is TGTGCCAGCAGCGCTACAAGGGGGTTGGGGTCACCCCTCCACTTT. Translated: CASSATRGLGSPLHF.

Here the CDR3 reads CASRVHLSSYEQYF. The CDR3 bases are TGTGCCAGCAGAGTACATTTGAGCTCCTACGAGCAGTACTTC. The J gene is TRBJ2-7, the V gene TRBV27; D unresolved. CDR3 length: 14 amino acids. V shed 6 bases and J shed 0 bases, with 12 bases lying between them. In germline, CDR1 is MNHEY, CDR2 SMNVEV (reference sequence).

This clonotype was seen repeatedly, ten times or more. The rearrangement uses TRBV20-1 and TRBJ2-1, with a tentative D call TRBD2 (6 bases). The ends were cut back, 1 base at V and 12 bases at J, with 19 bases in the middle. This CDR3 comprises 14 residues. Germline lookup yields CDR1 DFQATT and CDR2 SNEGSKA (reference sequence). The CDR3 here is CSARAGASVVRQFF. CDR3 DNA: TGCAGTGCTAGAGCCGGGGCTAGCGTGGTTAGGCAGTTCTTC.

This clonotype was counted ten times or more. V is TRBV6-5 and J is TRBJ2-1, with TRBD2 identical over 13 bases. This CDR3 has 15 residues. J was trimmed by 5 bases and V by 7 bases; bases with no gene match: 5. Germline loops: CDR1 MNHEY, CDR2 SVGAGI. The CDR3 DNA is TGTGCCAGCACCCGGGGGACTAGCGGGGACAATGAGCAGTTCTTC. Translating gives CASTRGTSGDNEQFF.

This clonotype is judged medium-sized. The chain couples TRBV6-2 or TRBV6-3 to TRBJ2-1; 12 bases align to TRBD2. CDR3 length: 16 residues. The ends lost 0 bases at V and 5 bases at J; junction bases unmatched: 2. CDR1 is MNHEY, CDR2 SVGEGT, per germline. The CDR3 DNA reads TGTGCCAGCAGTTACTCCAGACTAGCGGGAGACAATGAGCAGTTCTTC. It yields the protein CASSYSRLAGDNEQFF.

In this sample, this clonotype turned up many times. The chain is built from TRBV3-1 and TRBJ2-1; 7 bases are shared with TRBD2. Germline V lookup: CDR1 LGHDT, CDR2 YNNKEL (reference sequence). V was clipped by 4 bases and J by 8 bases; unmatched bases: 14. This CDR3 has 16 amino acids. In DNA, the CDR3 is TGTGCCAGCAGCCTTTCCCTGTTGGGCGGGAGTGATGAGCAGTTCTTC. The encoded protein is CASSLSLLGGSDEQFF.

In this sample, this clonotype turned up many times. The rearrangement links TRBV4-1 to TRBJ2-5; TRBD1 aligns across 8 bases. This CDR3 is built from 15 residues. Per germline, CDR1 MGHRA and CDR2 YSYEKL. V lost 0 bases and J lost 5; bases outside the gene matches: 5. The CDR3 here is CASSQEGQAWETQYF. CDR3 in DNA: TGCGCCAGCAGCCAAGAGGGACAGGCCTGGGAGACCCAGTACTTC.